A selection of T cell receptor beta chains follows, all from one sample in a study of T cells expressing NK-cell markers. TCRdb re-called the 5' RACE reads, yielding one record per CDR3 amino acid sequence without DNA. The sample table includes some 410,000 distinct CDR3 sequences. The sample was blood T cells: a sorted CD56 or NKG2C T cell subset, CD4+ or CD8+ T cells, or bulk PBMC T cells (not recorded which). The receptors come from a woman aged 18-69 years in good health. CDR3s include the opening cysteine and the closing phenylalanine or tryptophan.

TRBJ2-3	TRBV20-1	CSARFGGGADTQYF
TRBJ2-7	TRBV19	CASSMESSSYEQYF
TRBJ2-3	TRBV12-3/TRBV12-4	CASRGRRGIRTTDTQYF
TRBJ2-1	TRBV6-1	CASSPGQGFYNEQFF
TRBJ2-2	TRBV7-2	CASSLSSGGNTGELFF
TRBJ2-1	TRBV6-2/TRBV6-3	CASRTKGLGKNEQFF
TRBJ1-1	TRBV5-6	CASSLGGWGTNTEAFF
TRBJ2-5	TRBV6-1	CASSLLAGAGQETQYF
TRBJ2-3	TRBV25-1	CASSDVGGQDTQYF
TRBJ1-5	TRBV14	CASSQRQGQPQHF
TRBJ1-5	TRBV4-3	CASSQDLGQGRQPQHF
TRBJ2-1	TRBV6-2/TRBV6-3	CASTNVADSYNEQFF
TRBJ1-2	TRBV12-3/TRBV12-4	CASSLNRLGYTF
TRBJ2-5	TRBV4-3	CASSQDGDRENQETQYF
TRBJ1-5	TRBV13	CASSLGAGQGAGQPQHF
TRBJ1-1	TRBV2	CASSGRVDTEAFF
TRBJ2-1	TRBV6-1	CASTTSSYNEQFF
TRBJ1-1	TRBV20-1	CSARDLAGGDAFF
TRBJ1-2	TRBV29-1	CSAYSTGGVFGYTF
TRBJ2-6	TRBV24-1	CATSVGLAGPGANVLTF
TRBJ2-1	TRBV9	CASSEQGYNEQFF
TRBJ2-1	TRBV20-1	CSATRAVTGREEQFF